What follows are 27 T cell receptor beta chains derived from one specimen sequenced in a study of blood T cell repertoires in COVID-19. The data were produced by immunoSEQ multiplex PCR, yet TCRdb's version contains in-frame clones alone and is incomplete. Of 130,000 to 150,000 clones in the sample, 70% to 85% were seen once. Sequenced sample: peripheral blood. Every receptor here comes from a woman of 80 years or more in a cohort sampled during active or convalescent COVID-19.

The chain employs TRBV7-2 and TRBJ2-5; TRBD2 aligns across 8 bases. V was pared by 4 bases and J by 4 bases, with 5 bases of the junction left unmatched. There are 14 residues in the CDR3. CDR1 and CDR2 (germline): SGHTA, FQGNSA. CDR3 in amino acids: CASSSIAGRETQYF. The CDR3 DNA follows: TGTGCCAGCAGCTCGATAGCGGGGAGAGAGACCCAGTACTTC.

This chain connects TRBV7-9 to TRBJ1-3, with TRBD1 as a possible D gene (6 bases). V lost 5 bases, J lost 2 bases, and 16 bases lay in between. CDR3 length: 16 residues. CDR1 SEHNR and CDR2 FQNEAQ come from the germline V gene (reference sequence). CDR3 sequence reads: CASSALGQKTGNTIYF. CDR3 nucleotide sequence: TGTGCCAGCAGCGCTTTGGGACAAAAAACTGGAAACACCATATATTTT.

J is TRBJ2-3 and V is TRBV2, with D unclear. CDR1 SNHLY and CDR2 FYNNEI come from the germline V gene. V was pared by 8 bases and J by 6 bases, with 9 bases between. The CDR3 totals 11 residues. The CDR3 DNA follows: TGTGCCAGCCTGTGGCCGGATACGCAGTATTTT. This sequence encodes CASLWPDTQYF.

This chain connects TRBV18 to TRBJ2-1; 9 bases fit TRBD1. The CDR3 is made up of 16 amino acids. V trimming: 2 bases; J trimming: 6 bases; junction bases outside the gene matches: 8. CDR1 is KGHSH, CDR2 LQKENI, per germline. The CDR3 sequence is CASSPNRGRVVNEQFF. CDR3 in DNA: TGTGCCAGCTCACCAAACAGGGGGCGGGTGGTCAATGAGCAGTTCTTC.

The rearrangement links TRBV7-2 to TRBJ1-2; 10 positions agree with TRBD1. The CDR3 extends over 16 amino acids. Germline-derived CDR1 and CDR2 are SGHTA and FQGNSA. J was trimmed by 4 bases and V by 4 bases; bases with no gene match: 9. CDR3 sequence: CASSSQGQGTIYGYTF. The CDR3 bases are TGTGCCAGCAGCTCCCAGGGACAGGGGACAATCTATGGCTACACCTTC.

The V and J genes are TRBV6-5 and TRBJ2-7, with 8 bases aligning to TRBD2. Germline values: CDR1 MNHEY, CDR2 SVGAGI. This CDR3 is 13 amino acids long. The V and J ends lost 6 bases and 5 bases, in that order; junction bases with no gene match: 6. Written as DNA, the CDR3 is TGTGCCAGCAGCCCGGCGGGGGGCGACGAGCAGTACGTC. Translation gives CASSPAGGDEQYV.

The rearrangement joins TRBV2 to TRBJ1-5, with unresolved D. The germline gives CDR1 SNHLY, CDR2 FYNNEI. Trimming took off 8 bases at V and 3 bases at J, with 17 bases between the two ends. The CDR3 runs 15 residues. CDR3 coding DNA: TGTGCCAGCGACGGGCCTAGCGCCCTCAATCAGCCCCAGCATTTT. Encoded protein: CASDGPSALNQPQHF.

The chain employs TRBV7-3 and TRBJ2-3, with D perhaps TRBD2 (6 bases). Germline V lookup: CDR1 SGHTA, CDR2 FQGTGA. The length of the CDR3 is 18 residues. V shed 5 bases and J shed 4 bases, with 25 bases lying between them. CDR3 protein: CASSRTGTSRAPPDTQYF. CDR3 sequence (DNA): TGTGCCAGCAGCCGAACCGGGACTTCCCGGGCGCCACCAGATACGCAGTATTTT.

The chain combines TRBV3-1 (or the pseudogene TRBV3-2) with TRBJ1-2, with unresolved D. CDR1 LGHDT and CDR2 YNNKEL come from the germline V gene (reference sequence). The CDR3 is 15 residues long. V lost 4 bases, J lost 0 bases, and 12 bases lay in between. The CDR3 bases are TGTGCCAGCAGCCTTCGGAGTTCTTCTAACTATGGCTACACCTTC. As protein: CASSLRSSSNYGYTF.

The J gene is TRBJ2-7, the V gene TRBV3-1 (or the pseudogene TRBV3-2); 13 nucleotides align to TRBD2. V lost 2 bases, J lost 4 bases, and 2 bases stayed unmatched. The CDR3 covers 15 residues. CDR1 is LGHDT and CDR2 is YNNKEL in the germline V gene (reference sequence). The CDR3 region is CASSQTLAGGYEQYF. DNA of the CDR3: TGTGCCAGCAGCCAAACACTAGCGGGGGGGTACGAGCAGTACTTC.

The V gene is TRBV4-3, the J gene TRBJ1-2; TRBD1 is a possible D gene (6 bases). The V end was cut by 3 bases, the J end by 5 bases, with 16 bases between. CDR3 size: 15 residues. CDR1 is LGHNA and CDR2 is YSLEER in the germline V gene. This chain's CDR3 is CASSQIQTGPYGYTF. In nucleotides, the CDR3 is TGCGCCAGCAGCCAGATACAGACAGGACCTTATGGCTACACCTTC.

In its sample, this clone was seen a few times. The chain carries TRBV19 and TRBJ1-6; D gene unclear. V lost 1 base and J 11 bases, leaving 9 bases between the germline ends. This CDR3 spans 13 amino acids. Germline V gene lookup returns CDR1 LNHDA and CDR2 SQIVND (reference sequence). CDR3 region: CASSIGAGTPLHF. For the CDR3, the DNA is TGTGCCAGTAGTATAGGGGCGGGGACACCCCTCCACTTT. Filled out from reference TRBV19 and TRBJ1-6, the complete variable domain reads DGGITQSPKYLFRKEGQNVTLSCEQNLNHDAMYWYRQDPGQGLRLIYYSQIVNDFQKGDIAEGYSVSREKKESFPLTVTSAQKNPTAFYLCASSIGAGTPLHFGNGTRLTVT.

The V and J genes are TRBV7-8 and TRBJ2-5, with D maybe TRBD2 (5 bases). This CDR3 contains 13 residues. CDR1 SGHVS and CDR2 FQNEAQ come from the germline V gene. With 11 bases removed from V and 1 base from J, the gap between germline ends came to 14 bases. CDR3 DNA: TGTGCCGCGGGTAACTTTGCCCAAGAGACCCAGTACTTC. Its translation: CAAGNFAQETQYF.

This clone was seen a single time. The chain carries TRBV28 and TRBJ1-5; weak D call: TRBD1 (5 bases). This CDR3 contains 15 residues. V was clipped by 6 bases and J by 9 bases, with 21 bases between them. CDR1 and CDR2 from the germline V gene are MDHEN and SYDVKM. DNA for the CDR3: TGTGCCAGCAGCCCCGGGGTTTCGGGGGGAGGGCCCCAGCATTTT. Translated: CASSPGVSGGGPQHF.

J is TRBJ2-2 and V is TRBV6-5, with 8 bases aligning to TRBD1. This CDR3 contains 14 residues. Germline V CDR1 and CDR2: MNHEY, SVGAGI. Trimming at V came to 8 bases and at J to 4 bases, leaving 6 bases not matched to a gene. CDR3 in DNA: TGTGCCAGCGGACAGGGACAGGTCACCGGGGAGCTGTTTTTT. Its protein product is CASGQGQVTGELFF.

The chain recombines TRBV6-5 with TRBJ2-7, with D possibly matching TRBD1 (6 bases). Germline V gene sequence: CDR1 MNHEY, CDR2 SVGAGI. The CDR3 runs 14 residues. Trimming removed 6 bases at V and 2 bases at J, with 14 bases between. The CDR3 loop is CASSSRQAPYEQYF. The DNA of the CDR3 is TGTGCCAGCAGCTCAAGACAGGCCCCCTACGAGCAGTACTTC.

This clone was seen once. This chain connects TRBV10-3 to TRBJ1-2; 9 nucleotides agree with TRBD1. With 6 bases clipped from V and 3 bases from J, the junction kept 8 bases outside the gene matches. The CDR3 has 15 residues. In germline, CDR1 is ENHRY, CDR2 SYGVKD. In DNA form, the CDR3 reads TGTGCCATCAGGCCAGCCGGGACAGGGTACTATGGCTACACCTTC. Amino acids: CAIRPAGTGYYGYTF.

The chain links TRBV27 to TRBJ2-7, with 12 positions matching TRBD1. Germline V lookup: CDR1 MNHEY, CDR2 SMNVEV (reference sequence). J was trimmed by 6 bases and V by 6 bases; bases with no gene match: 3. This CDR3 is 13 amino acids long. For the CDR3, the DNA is TGTGCCAGCAGGGGACAGGGGGCGATCGAGCAGTACTTC. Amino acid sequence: CASRGQGAIEQYF.

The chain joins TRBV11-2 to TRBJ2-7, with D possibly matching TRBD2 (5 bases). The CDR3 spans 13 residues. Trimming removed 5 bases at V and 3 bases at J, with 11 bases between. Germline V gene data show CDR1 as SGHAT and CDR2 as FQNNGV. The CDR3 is CASSGDYNYEQYF. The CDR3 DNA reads TGTGCCAGCAGCGGCGACTATAACTACGAGCAGTACTTC.

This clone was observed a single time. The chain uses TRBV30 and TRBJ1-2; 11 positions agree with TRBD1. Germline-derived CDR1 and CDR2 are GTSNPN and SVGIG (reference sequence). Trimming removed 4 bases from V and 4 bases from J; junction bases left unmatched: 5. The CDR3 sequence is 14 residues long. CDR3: CAWTGTGGVYGYTF. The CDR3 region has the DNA TGTGCCTGGACCGGGACAGGGGGGGTCTATGGCTACACCTTC.

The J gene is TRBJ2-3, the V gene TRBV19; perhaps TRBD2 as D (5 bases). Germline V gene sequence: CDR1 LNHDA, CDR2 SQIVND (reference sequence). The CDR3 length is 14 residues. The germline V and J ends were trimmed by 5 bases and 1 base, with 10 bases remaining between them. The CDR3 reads CASSWGVGTDTQYF. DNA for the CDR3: TGTGCCAGTAGTTGGGGAGTCGGCACAGATACGCAGTATTTT. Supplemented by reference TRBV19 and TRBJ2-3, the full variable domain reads DGGITQSPKYLFRKEGQNVTLSCEQNLNHDAMYWYRQDPGQGLRLIYYSQIVNDFQKGDIAEGYSVSREKKESFPLTVTSAQKNPTAFYLCASSWGVGTDTQYFGPGTRLTVL.

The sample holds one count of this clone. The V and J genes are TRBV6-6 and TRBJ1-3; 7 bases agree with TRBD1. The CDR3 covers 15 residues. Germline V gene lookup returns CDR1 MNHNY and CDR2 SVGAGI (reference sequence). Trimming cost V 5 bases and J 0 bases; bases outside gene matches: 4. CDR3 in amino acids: CASSPDRTSGNTIYF. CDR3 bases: TGTGCCAGCAGTCCGGACAGGACCTCTGGAAACACCATATATTTT.

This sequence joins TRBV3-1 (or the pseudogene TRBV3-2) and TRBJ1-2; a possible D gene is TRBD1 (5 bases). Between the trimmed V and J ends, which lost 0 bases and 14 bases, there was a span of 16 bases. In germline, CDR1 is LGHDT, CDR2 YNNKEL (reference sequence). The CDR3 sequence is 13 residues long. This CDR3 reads CASSQDRGTKGTF. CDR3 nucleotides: TGTGCCAGCAGCCAAGATAGGGGAACCAAGGGAACCTTC.

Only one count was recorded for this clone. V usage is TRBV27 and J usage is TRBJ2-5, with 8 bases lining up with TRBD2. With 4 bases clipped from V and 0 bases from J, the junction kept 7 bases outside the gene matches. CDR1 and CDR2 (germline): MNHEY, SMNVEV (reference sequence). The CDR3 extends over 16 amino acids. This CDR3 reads CASSSLLAGNQETQYF. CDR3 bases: TGTGCCAGCAGTTCCCTATTAGCGGGGAACCAAGAGACCCAGTACTTC.

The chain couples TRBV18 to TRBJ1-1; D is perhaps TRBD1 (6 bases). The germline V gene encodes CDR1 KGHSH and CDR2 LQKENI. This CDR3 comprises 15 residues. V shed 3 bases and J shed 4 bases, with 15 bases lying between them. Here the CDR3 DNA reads TGTGCCAGCTCACCGTCACAGGGTGAGACCACTGAAGCTTTCTTT. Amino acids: CASSPSQGETTEAFF.

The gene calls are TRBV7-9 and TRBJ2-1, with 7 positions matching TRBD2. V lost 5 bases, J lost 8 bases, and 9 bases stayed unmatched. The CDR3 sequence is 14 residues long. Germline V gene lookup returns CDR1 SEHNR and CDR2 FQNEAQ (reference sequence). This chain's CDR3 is CASSPSGIGDEQFF. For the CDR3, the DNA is TGTGCCAGCAGCCCTAGCGGTATAGGGGATGAGCAGTTCTTC.

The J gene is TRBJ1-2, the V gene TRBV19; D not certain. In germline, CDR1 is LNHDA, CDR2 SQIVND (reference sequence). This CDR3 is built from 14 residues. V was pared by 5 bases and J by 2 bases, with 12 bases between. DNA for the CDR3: TGTGCCAGTAGTGGCCTCGGACTGAACTATGGCTACACCTTC. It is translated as CASSGLGLNYGYTF. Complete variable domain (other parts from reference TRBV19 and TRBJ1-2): DGGITQSPKYLFRKEGQNVTLSCEQNLNHDAMYWYRQDPGQGLRLIYYSQIVNDFQKGDIAEGYSVSREKKESFPLTVTSAQKNPTAFYLCASSGLGLNYGYTFGSGTRLTVV.